A selection of T cell receptor beta chains follows, all from one sample in a study of blood T cell repertoires in COVID-19. Repertoires were generated with immunoSEQ multiplex PCR, while TCRdb's copy carries only in-frame clones and drops some. The sample yields roughly 62,000 clones, approximately 86% seen once. Sequencing input: peripheral blood. All receptors come from a human donor with acute or convalescent COVID-19. The donor label of this sample is uncertain. The CDR3 runs from the conserved cysteine through the conserved F or W. Fields, in order: CDR3 DNA, CDR3 protein, D gene, clone size, V gene, J gene. D genes are given only for firm matches. Clone size is shown for a subset of rows, as once, few, many or a class of expanded clone.

TGTGCCAGCAGGCCGGGACAGACCACAGATACGCAGTATTTT	CASRPGQTTDTQYF	TRBD1	-	TRBV5-4	TRBJ2-3
TGTGCCAGCAGTTACAGGCGGGCTAGAGATAATTCACCCCTCCACTTT	CASSYRRARDNSPLHF	-	-	TRBV6-6	TRBJ1-6
TGTGCCAGCAGTCGGGGGATTAGCAATCAGCCCCAGCATTTT	CASSRGISNQPQHF	-	-	TRBV5-6	TRBJ1-5
TGCGCCAGCAGCACCGGGACAGGTCAACAAGAGACCCAGTACTTC	CASSTGTGQQETQYF	TRBD1	-	TRBV5-1	TRBJ2-5
TGTGCCACCAGTGATGGGCCCCTACCCTACAATGAGCAGTTCTTC	CATSDGPLPYNEQFF	-	-	TRBV24-1	TRBJ2-1
TGTGCCAGCAGCCAATTATCAGATACGCAGTATTTT	CASSQLSDTQYF	-	-	TRBV3-1/TRBV3-2	TRBJ2-3
TGTGCCAGCAGCTTAGGACGGGAAGCCTACAATGAGCAGTTCTTC	CASSLGREAYNEQFF	-	-	TRBV7-2	TRBJ2-1
TGTGCCACCAGTGACCAGATACAGGGAGTAGAGGGCTACACCTTC	CATSDQIQGVEGYTF	-	-	TRBV24-1	TRBJ1-2
TGTGCCAGCAGCCGTTTTCGCGGCCCCGGGGAGCTGTTTTTT	CASSRFRGPGELFF	-	once	TRBV3-1/TRBV3-2	TRBJ2-2
TGTGCCAGCAGTGAACGGGGGTATACGGCTAATGAAAAACTGTTTTTT	CASSERGYTANEKLFF	-	once	TRBV6-1	TRBJ1-4
TGTGCCAGCAGTGGGGGACAGGCCTACACCGGGGAGCTGTTTTTT	CASSGGQAYTGELFF	TRBD1	once	TRBV6-6	TRBJ2-2
TGCGCCAGCAGCGGCCGGACTAGCGGCCAAGAGACCCAGTACTTC	CASSGRTSGQETQYF	TRBD2	-	TRBV5-1	TRBJ2-5
TGTGCCAGCAGCAGGACTAGCGGGGACAATGAGCAGTTCTTC	CASSRTSGDNEQFF	TRBD2	-	TRBV9	TRBJ2-1
TGTGCCATCAGTGGGTCTGACAGCTTTAATGAAAAACTGTTTTTT	CAISGSDSFNEKLFF	-	-	TRBV10-3	TRBJ1-4
TGTGCCAGCAGCTTAACAGGCTCTGGAAACACCATATATTTT	CASSLTGSGNTIYF	-	-	TRBV5-4	TRBJ1-3
TGTGCCAGCAGTTTTCGGGGGGCTGGGAATCAGCCCCAGCATTTT	CASSFRGAGNQPQHF	-	once	TRBV28	TRBJ1-5
TGCGCCAGCAGCATGGAGGGACAGTTACATGAAAAACTGTTTTTT	CASSMEGQLHEKLFF	TRBD1	-	TRBV5-1	TRBJ1-4
TGTGCCAGCAGGGGGACAGGGGACGGTCAGCCCCAGCATTTT	CASRGTGDGQPQHF	TRBD1	-	TRBV27	TRBJ1-5
TGTGCCAGCAGTTTGGGCAGAGCTAATGAAAAACTGTTTTTT	CASSLGRANEKLFF	-	-	TRBV27	TRBJ1-4
TGTGCCATCAGTGAGTCAGCCGTCACAGAGGGCACTGAAGCTTTCTTT	CAISESAVTEGTEAFF	-	-	TRBV10-3	TRBJ1-1
TGTGCCGGGACTAGCGGGGGGGCCGAGGAGACCCAGTACTTC	CAGTSGGAEETQYF	TRBD2	-	TRBV5-4	TRBJ2-5
TGCGCCAGCAGCCAAGATCAACTAGCTCCCTACGAGCAGTACTTC	CASSQDQLAPYEQYF	-	-	TRBV4-1	TRBJ2-7
TGTGCCTGGAGTGCCTCCCGGACAGGGAGTCCTGGAAACACCATATATTTT	CAWSASRTGSPGNTIYF	TRBD1	once	TRBV30	TRBJ1-3
TGTGCCAGCAGCTCTAGTGACAGGGGTAAAGAGACCCAGTACTTC	CASSSSDRGKETQYF	TRBD1	once	TRBV6-5	TRBJ2-5
TGCGCCAGCAGCTTGGTTCAGGGGGCGGTTTCACCCCTCCACTTT	CASSLVQGAVSPLHF	TRBD1	-	TRBV5-1	TRBJ1-6
TGTGCCAGCAGCCAACAAATAGGGAGGACAGATACGCAGTATTTT	CASSQQIGRTDTQYF	-	once	TRBV14	TRBJ2-3
TGTGCCAGCCGTACAGGGGCCATGAACACCGGGGAGCTGTTTTTT	CASRTGAMNTGELFF	TRBD1	-	TRBV19	TRBJ2-2
TGTGCCAGCAGTCCCCAGACTAGCGGGAGGGACCCTGGGGAGCAGTACTTC	CASSPQTSGRDPGEQYF	TRBD2	-	TRBV27	TRBJ2-7
TGTGCCAGCAGCTCCAATTCGGGGGAGACCCAGTACTTC	CASSSNSGETQYF	-	-	TRBV7-9	TRBJ2-5
TGTGCCAGCAGGGGGATTGCTGGACAGAGCAATCAGCCCCAGCATTTT	CASRGIAGQSNQPQHF	-	-	TRBV27	TRBJ1-5
TGTGCCAGCAGGGGCGAGGGTCCTGAAGCTTTCTTT	CASRGEGPEAFF	-	-	TRBV2	TRBJ1-1
TGTGCCAGCAGTTTCTCCAGGGGGCACGGATCTGGGGCCAACGTCCTGACTTTC	CASSFSRGHGSGANVLTF	TRBD1	-	TRBV2	TRBJ2-6
TGTGCCGGCAGTTTAAGTCGGTACGAGCAGTACTTC	CAGSLSRYEQYF	-	-	TRBV28	TRBJ2-7
TGTGCCTGGAGTGTAGACGGGGTAACTGATACGCAGTATTTT	CAWSVDGVTDTQYF	-	-	TRBV30	TRBJ2-3
TGTGCCACCAGTCTGACAGGGGATGGCTACACCTTC	CATSLTGDGYTF	TRBD1	-	TRBV24-1	TRBJ1-2
TGTGCCAGCAGTTCGACAGGGACAGCAGCTGGAAACACCATATATTTT	CASSSTGTAAGNTIYF	TRBD1	few	TRBV28	TRBJ1-3
TGTGCCAGCAGCGTAGCCCCTAGCGAGAAAGATACGCAGTATTTT	CASSVAPSEKDTQYF	-	-	TRBV9	TRBJ2-3
TGTGCCAGTAGCCAAACCGGAGGGACAGGAGGTCAGCCCCAGCATTTT	CASSQTGGTGGQPQHF	TRBD1	-	TRBV19	TRBJ1-5
TGTGCCAGCAGCTGGACTAGCGGGAGTGAATACAATGAGCAGTTCTTC	CASSWTSGSEYNEQFF	TRBD2	-	TRBV7-6	TRBJ2-1
TGTGCCAGCAGTTACAGCGGCAGCTCCTACGAGCAGTACTTC	CASSYSGSSYEQYF	-	-	TRBV6-6	TRBJ2-7
TGTGCCAGCAGTCCGCGACTCTATGGCTACACCTTC	CASSPRLYGYTF	-	-	TRBV28	TRBJ1-2
TGTGCCACCAGCAGAGACGAAACAGGGTTCTTTGGAAAACTGTTTTTT	CATSRDETGFFGKLFF	-	-	TRBV15	TRBJ1-4
TGTGCCAGCAGCTTTGGGACTAGCCGAGAGACCCAGTACTTC	CASSFGTSRETQYF	TRBD2	-	TRBV5-4	TRBJ2-5
TGTGCCAGCAGCAAAACAGGGGGCCGGCAGCCCCAGCATTTT	CASSKTGGRQPQHF	TRBD1	-	TRBV28	TRBJ1-5
TGTGCCGCCAAGACTAGCCGTGATTTGAGGGAGCAGTTCTTC	CAAKTSRDLREQFF	TRBD2	-	TRBV10-3	TRBJ2-1
TGTGCCGGGGGGGGCAGGAGGGGCTATGGCTACACCTTC	CAGGGRRGYGYTF	-	-	TRBV28	TRBJ1-2
TGCAGCGTTGAGGCTAGCGCCGGGGAGCTGTTTTTT	CSVEASAGELFF	-	-	TRBV29-1	TRBJ2-2
TGCGCCAGCAGCCCATGGTCCGATCAGTCCTCCATTCAGTACTTC	CASSPWSDQSSIQYF	-	-	TRBV4-1	TRBJ2-4
TGTGCCAGTCTAGCGGGGCAAGAGACCCAGTACTTC	CASLAGQETQYF	TRBD2	-	TRBV28	TRBJ2-5
TGCGCCAGCAGCTTGGGAGTGGGGGCGGACGAGCAGTACTTC	CASSLGVGADEQYF	-	-	TRBV5-1	TRBJ2-7
TGTGCCAGCAGCTCCACACGGGGGGATCAGCCCCAGCATTTT	CASSSTRGDQPQHF	-	-	TRBV5-6	TRBJ1-5
TGTGCCAGCAGCCGGACCGGGACAGGGACCGTAGAAGAGACCCAGTACTTC	CASSRTGTGTVEETQYF	TRBD1	-	TRBV11-2	TRBJ2-5
TGTGCCAGCAGCTTGACAGGGGACACCGGGGAGCTGTTTTTT	CASSLTGDTGELFF	TRBD1	-	TRBV7-9	TRBJ2-2